This T cell receptor (beta chain) stems from a study of post-analysis software for immune sequencing data. Tagging with unique molecular identifiers was a feature of the TCR beta cDNA libraries. TCRdb processed the PCR reads anew with MiXCR; each CDR3 protein has one entry. This sample has about 260,000 distinct CDR3 sequences, with 36% found just once. The study, taken as a whole, reports: Five TRBV segments, including TRBV5-6, TRBV5-1 and TRBV20-1, were more frequent in patients than controls.

Trimming cost V 10 bases and J 5 bases; bases outside gene matches: 7. The V gene's germline CDR1 is MNHEY and CDR2 SMNVEV (reference sequence). CDR3 length: 12 amino acids. Many counts were recorded for this clonotype. Its antigen is still unknown. The sequence was obtained from a girl between 10 and 17 years old with multiple sclerosis. The chain is built from TRBV27 and TRBJ1-2; 7 nucleotides line up with TRBD1. Sequenced sample: blood. CDR3 loop: CATLKGAYGYTF. The DNA of the CDR3 is TGTGCCACCCTGAAGGGGGCATATGGCTACACCTTC.